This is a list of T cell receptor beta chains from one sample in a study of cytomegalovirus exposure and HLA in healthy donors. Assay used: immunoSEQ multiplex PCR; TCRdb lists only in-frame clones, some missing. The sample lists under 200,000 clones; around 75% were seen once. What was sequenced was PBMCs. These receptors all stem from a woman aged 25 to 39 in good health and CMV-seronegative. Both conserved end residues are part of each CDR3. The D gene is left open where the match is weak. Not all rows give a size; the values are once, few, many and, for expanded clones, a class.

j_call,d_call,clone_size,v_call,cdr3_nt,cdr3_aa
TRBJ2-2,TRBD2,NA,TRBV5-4,TGTGCCAGCAGACAAGCGGGAGCCGGGGAGCTGTTTTTT,CASRQAGAGELFF
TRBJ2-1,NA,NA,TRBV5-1,TGCGCCAGCAGTCGTAAACTATGGGAGAGCTCCTACAATGAGCAGTTCTTC,CASSRKLWESSYNEQFF
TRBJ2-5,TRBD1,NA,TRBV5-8,TGTGCCAGCAGTCACGGGGACAGGGGGCAAGAGACCCAGTACTTC,CASSHGDRGQETQYF
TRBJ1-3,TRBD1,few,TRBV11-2,TGTGCCAGCAGCACCATCCGGGACAGACCTTCTGGAAACACCATATATTTT,CASSTIRDRPSGNTIYF
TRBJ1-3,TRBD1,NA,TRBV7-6,TGTGCCAGCAGTTCACCCATTCCCGGGACAGGAGCAAACACCATATATTTT,CASSSPIPGTGANTIYF
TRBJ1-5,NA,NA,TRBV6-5,TGTGCCAGCAGTCAGGGAGGTGGCAATCAGCCCCAGCATTTT,CASSQGGGNQPQHF
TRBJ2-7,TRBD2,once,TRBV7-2,TGTGCCAGCAGTATAGCGGGAGGGCCGTCCGAGCAGTACTTC,CASSIAGGPSEQYF
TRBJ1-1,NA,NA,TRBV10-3,TGTGCCATCAGTGAGTCTGGCGGGAGGAACACTGAAGCTTTCTTT,CAISESGGRNTEAFF
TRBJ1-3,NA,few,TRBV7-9,TGTGCCAGCAGCCAAGTTAGCTCTGGAAACACCATATATTTT,CASSQVSSGNTIYF
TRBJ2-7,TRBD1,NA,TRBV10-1,TGCGCCAGCAGTGAGACAGGGGGCTTCCCCTACGAGCAGTACTTC,CASSETGGFPYEQYF
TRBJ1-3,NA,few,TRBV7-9,TGTGCCAGCAGCCCCGAGCCTGGAAACACCATATATTTT,CASSPEPGNTIYF
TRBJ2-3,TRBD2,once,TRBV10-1,TGCGCCAGCAGTGAAGGACTAGCGGGGGTAGATACGCAGTATTTT,CASSEGLAGVDTQYF
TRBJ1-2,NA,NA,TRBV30,TGTGCCTGGAGTGTAGGCCAGGGTGTTAACTATGGCTACACCTTC,CAWSVGQGVNYGYTF
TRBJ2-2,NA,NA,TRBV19,TGTGCCAGTAGTCCCGGGCGGGCGGGGACCGGGGAGCTGTTTTTT,CASSPGRAGTGELFF
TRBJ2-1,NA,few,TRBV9,TGTGCCAGCAGCCTCCTTAAGGGGAATGAGCAGTTCTTC,CASSLLKGNEQFF
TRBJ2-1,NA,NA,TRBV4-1,TGCGCCAGCAGCCAAGATGGAGGAGACAGGATGTGGAATGAGCAGTTCTTC,CASSQDGGDRMWNEQFF
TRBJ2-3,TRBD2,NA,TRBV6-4,TGTGCCAGCACAGACAGCCTAGCGGGGGGTAAAAGCACAGATACGCAGTATTTT,CASTDSLAGGKSTDTQYF
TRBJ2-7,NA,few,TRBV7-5,TGTGTCAGAAGCCAGGACAGGGGGAAAAGCTACGAGCAGTACTTC,CVRSQDRGKSYEQYF
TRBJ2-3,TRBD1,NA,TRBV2,TGTGCCAGCAGTGTGGACAGGGACGATTTCACAGATACGCAGTATTTT,CASSVDRDDFTDTQYF
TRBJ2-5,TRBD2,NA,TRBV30,TGTGCCTGGCGACCCCGACTAGCGGGAGAGACCCAGTACTTC,CAWRPRLAGETQYF
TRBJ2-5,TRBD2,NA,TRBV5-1,TGCGCCAGCAGCTTGGGACTAGCTCAAGAGACCCAGTACTTC,CASSLGLAQETQYF
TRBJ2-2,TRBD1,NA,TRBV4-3,TGCGCCAGCAGCCAAGGCCACAGGGGTTCGAACACCGGGGAGCTGTTTTTT,CASSQGHRGSNTGELFF
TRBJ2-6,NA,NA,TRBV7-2,TGTGCCAGCAGCCATACAAAACTAACAGGGCCTGGGGCCAACGTCCTGACTTTC,CASSHTKLTGPGANVLTF
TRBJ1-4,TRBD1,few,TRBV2,TGTGCCAGCAGGGCCCAGGGGGCTAAGGGTGAAAAACTGTTTTTT,CASRAQGAKGEKLFF
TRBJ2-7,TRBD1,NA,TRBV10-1,TGCGCCAGCAGTGGGGGGACAGGACCCTACGAGCAGTACTTC,CASSGGTGPYEQYF
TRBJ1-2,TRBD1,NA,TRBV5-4,TGTGCCAGCAGCCGACAGACAGGGGTCTTAGATGGCTACACCTTC,CASSRQTGVLDGYTF
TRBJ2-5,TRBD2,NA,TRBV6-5,TGTGCCAGCAGTTTCGGGGGGGCTGGAGAGACCCAGTACTTC,CASSFGGAGETQYF
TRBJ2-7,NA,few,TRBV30,TGTGCCTGGATCCGGTCAACCTACGAGCAGTACTTC,CAWIRSTYEQYF
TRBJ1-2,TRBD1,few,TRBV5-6,TGTGCCAGCAGCTTGTCCAGGACAGGGGCACGTAGCTATGGCTACACCTTC,CASSLSRTGARSYGYTF
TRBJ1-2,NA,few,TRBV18,TGTGCCAGCTCAACGCCACAAGACAGAAACTATGGCTACACCTTC,CASSTPQDRNYGYTF
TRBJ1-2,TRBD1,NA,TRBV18,TGTGCCAGCTCACAAGGACAGGGGGCTGATGGCTACACCTTC,CASSQGQGADGYTF
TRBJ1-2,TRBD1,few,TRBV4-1,TGTGCCAGCAGCCGGACCGGGACAGAAGTTTATGGCTACACCTTC,CASSRTGTEVYGYTF
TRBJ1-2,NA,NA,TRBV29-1,TGCAGCGGCTGGATACTGCAGGAAGCTAACTATGGCTACACCTTC,CSGWILQEANYGYTF
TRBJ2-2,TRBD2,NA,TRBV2,TGTGCCAGCAGCCCACTAGCGGGAGGGGGCACCGGGGAGCTGTTTTTT,CASSPLAGGGTGELFF
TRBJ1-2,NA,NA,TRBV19,TGTGCCAGTAGTTCCCAGGCGAGATCTAACTATGGCTACACCTTC,CASSSQARSNYGYTF
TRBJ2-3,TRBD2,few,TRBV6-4,TGTGCCAGCAGTGACTCGGGAGGGAAAGGGGCAGATACGCAGTATTTT,CASSDSGGKGADTQYF
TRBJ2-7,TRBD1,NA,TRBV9,TGTGCCAGCAGCCCCTCCGGGACAGGGTCCTACGAGCAGTACTTC,CASSPSGTGSYEQYF
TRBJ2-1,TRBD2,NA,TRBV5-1,TGCGCCAGCAGCCCCTCTTGGCTACTAGCGGAGCGCAATGAGCAGTTCTTC,CASSPSWLLAERNEQFF
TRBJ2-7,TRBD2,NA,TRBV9,TGTGCCAGCAGCGTCCTTCCAAGGACTAGCGGGAACGAGCAGTACTTC,CASSVLPRTSGNEQYF
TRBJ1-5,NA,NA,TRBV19,TGTGCCAGTAGTACCCGACGGGACAATCAGCCCCAGCATTTT,CASSTRRDNQPQHF
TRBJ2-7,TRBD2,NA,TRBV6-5,TGTGCCAGCAGTTACTCGAGCGGGAGAATCCACGAGCAGTACTTC,CASSYSSGRIHEQYF
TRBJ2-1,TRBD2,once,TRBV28,TGTGCCAGCAGTTACCCTAGCGGGAGGGTGGGGCTAGGAGAGCAGTTCTTC,CASSYPSGRVGLGEQFF
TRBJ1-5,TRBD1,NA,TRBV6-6,TGTGCCAGCAGTGTCCTCGGGACAGGGGGCTTTCAGCCCCAGCATTTT,CASSVLGTGGFQPQHF
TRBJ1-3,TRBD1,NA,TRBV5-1,TGCGCCAGCAGCTTGGGAGGGGGCCACTCTGGAAACACCATATATTTT,CASSLGGGHSGNTIYF
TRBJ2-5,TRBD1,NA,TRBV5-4,TGTGCCAGCAGCTTGGAGATGCGACAGGGATTACGCTATCAAGAGACCCAGTACTTC,CASSLEMRQGLRYQETQYF
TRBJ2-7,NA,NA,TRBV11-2,TGTGCCAGCAGCCCAATTTACGCCCCCGGTGGCGAGCAGTACTTC,CASSPIYAPGGEQYF
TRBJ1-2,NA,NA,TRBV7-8,TGTGCCAGCAGCTTGGCCTCGGCGGGCTATGGCTACACCTTC,CASSLASAGYGYTF
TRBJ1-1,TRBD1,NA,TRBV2,TGTGCCAGCAGTCATGGGACAGGGTCATCGAAAGCTTTCTTT,CASSHGTGSSKAFF
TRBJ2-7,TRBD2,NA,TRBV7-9,TGTGCCAGCAGCTTATCCGGGACTAGGAGATTCTACGAGCAGTACTTC,CASSLSGTRRFYEQYF
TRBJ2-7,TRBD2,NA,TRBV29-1,TGCAGCGTTGCAGCGGGAGCTGCGGCATACGAGCAGTACTTC,CSVAAGAAAYEQYF
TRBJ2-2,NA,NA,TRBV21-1,TGTGCCAGCAGCAAAGAACGGCGAGCGGGAGAAGAGGAGGAGCTGTTTTTT,CASSKERRAGEEEELFF
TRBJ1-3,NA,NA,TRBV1,TGCACCAGCAGCCAAGGACCAGTGAGGGCGTATACTGGAAACACCATATATTTT,CTSSQGPVRAYTGNTIYF
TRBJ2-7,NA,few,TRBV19,TGTGCCAGTACCCTTCCTGCGGCCCCTTCTACCTACGAGCAGTACTTC,CASTLPAAPSTYEQYF
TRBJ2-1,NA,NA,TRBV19,TGTGCCAGTAGTTTCGAGGGGGGGTACAATGAGCAGTTCTTC,CASSFEGGYNEQFF
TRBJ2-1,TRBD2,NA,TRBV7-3,TGTGCCAGCAGCCCCATAGCGGCTAGCGGAAACAATGAGCAGTTCTTC,CASSPIAASGNNEQFF
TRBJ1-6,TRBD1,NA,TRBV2,TGTGCCAGCAGGAGGGAACCGGGACAGGTTAATTCACCCCTCCACTTT,CASRREPGQVNSPLHF
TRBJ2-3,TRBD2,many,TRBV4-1,TGCGCCAGCAGCCAATTTAGCGGGACAACAGATACGCAGTATTTT,CASSQFSGTTDTQYF
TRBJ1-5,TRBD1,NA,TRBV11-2,TGTGCCAGCAGCTTCGGACAGGGAGGAGGTCAGCCCCAGCATTTT,CASSFGQGGGQPQHF
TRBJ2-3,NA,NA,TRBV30,TGTGCCTGGAGTGGGGCGGGACAGCGGTCGCAGTATTTT,CAWSGAGQRSQYF
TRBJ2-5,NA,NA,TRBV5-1,TGCGCCAGCAGCTATGGAGGGGGCGGTGAGACCCAGTACTTC,CASSYGGGGETQYF